This passage covers 21 T cell receptor beta chains from one sample sequenced in a study of T cells in Graves' hyperthyroidism and ophthalmopathy. Amplified TCR beta CDR3 regions came from RNA transcripts. The TCR CDR3 was amplified in a first-round RT-PCR using the HTBI primer set. In TCRdb, the multiplex PCR reads were re-called with MiXCR into one record per CDR3 protein. Altogether about 540,000 distinct CDR3 sequences are present, more than 45% being singletons, with the ten largest covering 6.5% to 9%. The sample taken for sequencing was peripheral blood or thyroid tissue (not recorded which). All receptors come from a woman under 30 with Graves' hyperthyroidism.

The chain is built from TRBV14 and TRBJ1-2; D may be TRBD1 (5 bases). V gave up 0 bases and J gave up 8 bases, with 10 bases separating them. Per the germline V gene, CDR1 is SGHDN and CDR2 is FVKESK. This CDR3 contains 13 residues. As DNA, the CDR3 is TGTGCCAGCAGCCAAGATAGGACACGCGGCTACACCTTC. As protein: CASSQDRTRGYTF.

The chain has TRBV24-1 and TRBJ2-5; D may correspond to TRBD1 or TRBD2 (5 bases each). Looked up from germline, CDR1 is KGHDR and CDR2 is SFDVKD. The V end was cut by 2 bases, the J end by 5 bases, with 17 bases between. This CDR3 spans 16 amino acids. CDR3 bases: TGTGCCACCAGTGATTCAACCCGGGGCGTCAGGGAGACCCAGTACTTC. Protein: CATSDSTRGVRETQYF.

The genes are TRBV29-1 and TRBJ2-7; unclear D gene. Germline assignment: CDR1 SQVTM and CDR2 ANQGSEA. The CDR3 runs to 12 residues. This CDR3 is CSESRQPYEQYF. In nucleotides, the CDR3 is TGCAGTGAGTCCCGCCAGCCCTACGAGCAGTACTTC.

The chain links TRBV24-1 to TRBJ1-5; 8 positions match TRBD1. Germline loops: CDR1 KGHDR, CDR2 SFDVKD. Trimming at V came to 3 bases and at J to 3 bases, leaving 3 bases not matched to a gene. The CDR3 consists of 15 residues. Here the CDR3 DNA reads TGTGCCACCAGTGATCGGACAGGGCTCAATCAGCCCCAGCATTTT. This sequence encodes CATSDRTGLNQPQHF.

This clonotype occurred a few times. The genes are TRBV7-8 and TRBJ1-1; tentative D call: TRBD1 (5 bases). Germline CDR1 reads SGHVS; CDR2 reads FQNEAQ. This CDR3 has 13 amino acids. Trimming stripped 5 bases from V and 4 bases from J, with 11 bases between. Here the CDR3 reads CASSVLRGTEAFF. The DNA for the CDR3 is TGTGCCAGCAGCGTCTTGAGGGGCACTGAAGCTTTCTTT.

V is TRBV5-6 and J is TRBJ1-1; tentatively, D is TRBD1 (6 bases). There are 14 residues in the CDR3. V gave up 0 bases and J gave up 4 bases, with 10 bases separating them. CDR1 and CDR2 from the germline V gene are SGHDT and YYEEEE. DNA for the CDR3: TGTGCCAGCAGCTTGGCAGGGGAGGGCACTGAAGCTTTCTTT. Its protein is CASSLAGEGTEAFF.

This clonotype was counted at least ten times. J is TRBJ2-5 and V is TRBV10-3, with 7 bases fitting TRBD1. With 2 bases clipped from V and 1 base from J, the junction kept 7 bases outside the gene matches. The germline CDR1 and CDR2 sequences are ENHRY and SYGVKD. The CDR3 extends over 16 amino acids. The CDR3 loop is CAISEATGIPQETQYF. CDR3 nucleotides: TGTGCCATCAGTGAGGCGACAGGGATCCCCCAAGAGACCCAGTACTTC.

This clonotype appeared a few times. The chain uses TRBV20-1 and TRBJ2-7; D is unresolved. The CDR3 totals 12 residues. Germline CDR1 is DFQATT and CDR2 is SNEGSKA (reference sequence). V lost 2 bases and J 2 bases, leaving 7 bases between the germline ends. The CDR3 DNA sequence: TGCAGTGCTAGAAACCGGACCTACGAGCAGTACTTC. It specifies CSARNRTYEQYF.

This clonotype was observed a few times. The gene calls are TRBV2 and TRBJ1-2; a possible D gene is TRBD1 (6 bases). This CDR3 contains 14 residues. Germline CDR1 and CDR2: SNHLY and FYNNEI. V gave up 10 bases and J gave up 7 bases, with 22 bases separating them. In DNA form, the CDR3 reads TGTGCCACCTCACACCGGGACACGGACATTGGCTACACCTTC. Its protein is CATSHRDTDIGYTF.

In its sample, this clonotype was seen many times. The chain carries TRBV7-9 and TRBJ1-1; D not certain. CDR1 is SEHNR and CDR2 is FQNEAQ in the germline V gene (reference sequence). V lost 4 bases, J lost 2 bases, and 8 bases lay in between. The CDR3 sequence is 13 residues long. CDR3 sequence (DNA): TGTGCCAGCAGCTCTCACATCAACACTGAAGCTTTCTTT. Translating it yields CASSSHINTEAFF.

The rearrangement links TRBV2 to TRBJ1-2; 8 nucleotides line up with TRBD1. V gave up 5 bases and J gave up 7 bases; unmatched junction bases: 9. Germline values: CDR1 SNHLY, CDR2 FYNNEI. There are 14 residues in the CDR3. This chain's CDR3 is CASSYTQGVPGYTF. DNA of the CDR3: TGTGCCAGCAGTTACACACAGGGGGTCCCTGGCTACACCTTC.

A word on this clonotype: This may arise from a read error, as a much more abundant clone is one base away. The chain uses TRBV7-9 and TRBJ2-5; D gene uncertain. Trimming left V 4 bases short and J 4 bases short, with 16 bases between. Germline V lookup: CDR1 SEHNR, CDR2 FQNEAQ (reference sequence). CDR3 length: 15 amino acids. This CDR3 is CASSSPWQSGETQYF. The DNA for the CDR3 is TGTGCCAGCAGCTCGCCCTGGCAGTCAGGAGAGACCCAGTACTTC.

The J gene is TRBJ2-5, the V gene TRBV7-6, with 10 bases fitting TRBD2. The V gene's germline CDR1 is SGHVS and CDR2 FNYEAQ. The CDR3 runs to 20 residues. The V segment lost 6 bases and the J segment 5 bases; nucleotides outside the gene matches: 24. In nucleotides, the CDR3 is TGTGCCAGCAGTTATTCCTCATCCCGCCGACTAGCGGGTTCCTTCGAGACCCAGTACTTC. Protein product: CASSYSSSRRLAGSFETQYF.

On this clonotype itself: Compared with germline, one end of the junction differs, possibly owing to a read error. CDR3 sequence (DNA): TGTGCCACCAGCGTACTAAGGGTGCGGTTCTTC. This codes for CATSVLRVRFF. The gene calls are TRBV24-1 and TRBJ2-5; unclear D gene. The CDR3 is 11 residues long. Germline V gene sequence: CDR1 KGHDR, CDR2 SFDVKD.

This clonotype was found once. The chain joins TRBV7-2 to TRBJ1-1, with D perhaps TRBD1 (5 bases). The CDR3 is 16 amino acids. Trimming took 5 bases from V and 4 from J, leaving 20 bases between them. The V gene's germline CDR1 is SGHTA and CDR2 FQGNSA. For the CDR3, the DNA is TGTGCCAGCAGCCCCCCGTTAGGGGCGACTGGCACTGAAGCTTTCTTT. It yields the protein CASSPPLGATGTEAFF.

In this sample, this clonotype turned up a few times. The chain recombines TRBV6-1 with TRBJ1-2; D gene uncertain. Trimming shortened V by 5 bases and J by 4 bases, and 11 bases separated the two germline ends. This CDR3 region has 13 residues. CDR1 is MNHNS and CDR2 is SASEGT in the germline V gene. Here the CDR3 DNA reads TGTGCCAGCAGTTATCAAGGCGGCTATGGCTACACCTTC. Amino acids: CASSYQGGYGYTF.

This chain joins TRBV19 and TRBJ2-7; unclear D gene. With 0 bases removed from V and 0 bases from J, the gap between germline ends came to 6 bases. CDR3 size: 14 residues. Germline V gene lookup returns CDR1 LNHDA and CDR2 SQIVND (reference sequence). Here the CDR3 reads CASSIDSISYEQYF. The CDR3 DNA reads as TGTGCCAGTAGTATAGACTCGATCTCCTACGAGCAGTACTTC. Drawing the rest from reference TRBV19 and TRBJ2-7, the complete variable domain is DGGITQSPKYLFRKEGQNVTLSCEQNLNHDAMYWYRQDPGQGLRLIYYSQIVNDFQKGDIAEGYSVSREKKESFPLTVTSAQKNPTAFYLCASSIDSISYEQYFGPGTRLTVT.

This clonotype was recorded a few times. Sequence at one end of the junction differs from germline and may be a read error. This chain uses TRBV10-2 with TRBJ2-7, with D possibly matching TRBD1 (5 bases). The germline gives CDR1 WSHSY, CDR2 SAAADI. CDR3 size: 14 residues. CDR3 DNA: TGTGCCAGCAGCCAAGGTCCTCAGGGTTACGAGCAGTACTTC. Its protein is CASSQGPQGYEQYF.

This clonotype was picked up one time. This chain links TRBV7-6 with TRBJ2-7; D is undetermined. V lost 5 bases, J lost 2 bases, and 16 bases lay in between. Germline V lookup: CDR1 SGHVS, CDR2 FNYEAQ. CDR3 length: 15 residues. The CDR3 protein is CASSQHLDWTYEQYF. The CDR3 bases are TGTGCCAGCAGCCAGCACCTCGACTGGACCTACGAGCAGTACTTC. Combining the CDR3 with reference TRBV7-6 and TRBJ2-7 gives the whole variable domain GAGVSQSPRYKVTKRGQDVALRCDPISGHVSLYWYRQALGQGPEFLTYFNYEAQQDKSGLPNDRFSAERPEGSISTLTIQRTEQRDSAMYRCASSQHLDWTYEQYFGPGTRLTVT.

V gene TRBV29-1 combines with J gene TRBJ2-5; no definite D call. This CDR3 is 11 amino acids long. Trimming shortened V by 8 bases and J by 5 bases, and 12 bases separated the two germline ends. Per germline, CDR1 SQVTM and CDR2 ANQGSEA. The CDR3 loop reads CSSHPSETQYF. CDR3 sequence (DNA): TGCAGCTCCCACCCCAGCGAGACCCAGTACTTC.

In the case of this clonotype: Given the absence of the conserved phenylalanine or tryptophan at the CDR3 end, a read error is likely. The chain joins TRBV7-9 to TRBJ1-1, with 11 bases matching TRBD1. Looked up from germline, CDR1 is SEHNR and CDR2 is FQNEAQ (reference sequence). The V gene end was trimmed by 4 bases and the J gene end by 2 bases; junction bases not matched to a gene: 9. This CDR3 is built from 17 residues. CDR3 region: CASSSGTGGAGNTEAFL. Written as DNA, the CDR3 is TGTGCCAGCAGCTCCGGGACAGGGGGTGCGGGAAACACTGAAGCTTTCCTT.